This T cell receptor (beta chain) was retrieved from a study of blood T cell repertoires in COVID-19. Study overall: T cells, B-cell-depleted T cells, or PBMCs provided the cDNA or gDNA that served as material.

Participants reported their clinical history, and cohort assignment relied on those reports. The recovered donors of Cohort 3 showed two negative PCRs, clearance, or symptom resolution. Germline V lookup: CDR1 MDHEN, CDR2 SYDVKM. Trimming took 8 bases from V and 0 from J; bases not matched to a gene: 12. The CDR3 spans 17 residues. In the authors' workflow: For nucleated cells, counts were estimated from reference gene primer amplification. The data were produced by immunoSEQ multiplex PCR, yet TCRdb's version contains in-frame clones alone and is incomplete. From that table come the V and J calls and clone size; the DNA was used to work out D and trimming. The sample consists of almost 200,000 clones, 80% to 90% of them appearing once.

The TCR comes from a woman between 18 and 30 years old who had recovered from COVID-19. Sequences were obtained from PBMCs or T cells enriched from blood (not recorded which). The chain joins TRBV28 to TRBJ2-5, with TRBD2 identical over 10 bases. The CDR3 DNA reads as TGTGCCAGCGCGTCGGTAGCGGGGGGACCGTACCAAGAGACCCAGTACTTC. It specifies CASASVAGGPYQETQYF.